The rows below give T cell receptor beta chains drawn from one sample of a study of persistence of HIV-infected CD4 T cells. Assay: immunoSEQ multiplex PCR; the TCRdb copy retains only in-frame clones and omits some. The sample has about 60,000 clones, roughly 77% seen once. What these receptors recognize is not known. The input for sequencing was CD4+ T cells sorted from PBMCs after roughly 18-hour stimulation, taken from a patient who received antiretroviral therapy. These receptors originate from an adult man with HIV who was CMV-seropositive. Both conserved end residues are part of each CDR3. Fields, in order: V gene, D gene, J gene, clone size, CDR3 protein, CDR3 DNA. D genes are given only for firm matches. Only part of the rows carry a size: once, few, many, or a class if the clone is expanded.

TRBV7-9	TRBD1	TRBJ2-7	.	CASSGTGPGRHEQYF	TGTGCCAGCAGTGGGACAGGGCCTGGGCGTCACGAGCAGTACTTC
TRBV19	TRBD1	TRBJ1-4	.	CASSFQTGRNEKLFF	TGTGCCAGTAGTTTCCAGACAGGGAGAAATGAAAAACTGTTTTTT
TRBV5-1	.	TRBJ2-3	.	CASSEVRGPTSTQYF	TGCGCCAGCAGCGAAGTAAGGGGCCCCACAAGTACGCAGTATTTT
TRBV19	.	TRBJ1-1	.	CASSAQWATNTEAFF	TGTGCCAGTAGTGCCCAGTGGGCGACGAACACTGAAGCTTTCTTT
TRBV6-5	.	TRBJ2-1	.	CATRHNEQFF	TGTGCCACCCGTCACAATGAGCAGTTCTTC
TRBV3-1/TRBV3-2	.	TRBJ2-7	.	CASQLGQTSYEQYF	TGTGCCAGCCAGCTGGGACAAACATCCTACGAGCAGTACTTC
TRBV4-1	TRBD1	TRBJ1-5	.	CASSQDFGGTGSNQPQHF	TGCGCCAGCAGCCAAGATTTCGGTGGGACAGGTAGCAATCAGCCCCAGCATTTT
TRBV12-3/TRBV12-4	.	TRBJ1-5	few	CASQQGFGQPQHF	TGTGCCAGCCAGCAGGGATTTGGTCAGCCCCAGCATTTT
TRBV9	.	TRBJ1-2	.	CASSVSMEGNYGYTF	TGTGCCAGCAGCGTTAGCATGGAGGGGAACTATGGCTACACCTTC
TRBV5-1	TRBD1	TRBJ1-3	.	CASSAGGGQGNTIYF	TGCGCCAGCAGCGCCGGAGGGGGCCAGGGAAACACCATATATTTT
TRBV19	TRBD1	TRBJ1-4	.	CASSYRATGRSNEKLFF	TGTGCCAGTAGTTACCGCGCGACAGGGCGCTCTAATGAAAAACTGTTTTTT
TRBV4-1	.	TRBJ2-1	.	CASSRASDLRNEQFF	TGCGCCAGCAGCCGAGCGAGTGACCTGCGTAATGAGCAGTTCTTC
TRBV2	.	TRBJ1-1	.	CASRVGHREAEAFF	TGTGCCAGCAGGGTGGGACACCGAGAGGCTGAAGCTTTCTTT
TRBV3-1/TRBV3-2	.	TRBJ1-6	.	CASSQENRPLHF	TGTGCCAGCAGCCAAGAAAACAGGCCCCTCCACTTT
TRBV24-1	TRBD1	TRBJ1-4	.	CATSGAGTGDEKLFF	TGTGCCACCAGTGGAGCCGGGACAGGTGATGAAAAACTGTTTTTT
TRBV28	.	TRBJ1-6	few	CASSLVQGSSPLHF	TGTGCCAGCAGTTTAGTACAGGGAAGTTCACCCCTCCACTTT
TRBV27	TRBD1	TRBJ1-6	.	CASSLVGTGVRSYNSPLHF	TGTGCCAGCAGTTTAGTTGGGACAGGGGTTCGGTCCTATAATTCACCCCTCCACTTT
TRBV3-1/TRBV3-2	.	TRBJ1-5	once	CASSQGRGQPQHF	TGTGCCAGCAGCCAAGGAAGGGGTCAGCCCCAGCATTTT
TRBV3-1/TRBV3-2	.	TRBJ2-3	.	CASSQDGVAVKDTQYF	TGTGCCAGCAGCCAAGATGGGGTAGCGGTAAAAGATACGCAGTATTTT
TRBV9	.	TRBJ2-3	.	CASSEGRKASVTDTQYF	TGTGCCAGCAGCGAGGGTCGCAAGGCTAGCGTCACAGATACGCAGTATTTT
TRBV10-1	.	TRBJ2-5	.	CASSDASSETQYF	TGCGCCAGCAGTGACGCTAGTTCGGAGACCCAGTACTTC
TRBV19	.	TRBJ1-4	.	CASSMGQVAEKLFF	TGTGCCAGTAGTATGGGACAAGTGGCCGAAAAACTGTTTTTT
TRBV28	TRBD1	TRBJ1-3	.	CASSATGGGRNTIYF	TGTGCCAGCAGTGCTACAGGGGGCGGTCGAAACACCATATATTTT
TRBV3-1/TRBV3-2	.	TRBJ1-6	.	CASSQRGDSPLHF	TGTGCCAGCAGCCAACGGGGGGATTCACCCCTCCACTTT
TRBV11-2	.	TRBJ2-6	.	CASSSRGSGANVLTF	TGTGCCAGCAGCTCCCGGGGCTCTGGGGCCAACGTCCTGACTTTC
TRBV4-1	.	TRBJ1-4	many	CASSPPGAGNEKLFF	TGCGCCAGCAGCCCTCCGGGGGCAGGTAATGAAAAACTGTTTTTT
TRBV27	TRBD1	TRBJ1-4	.	CASSFQGAREKLFF	TGTGCCAGCAGTTTTCAGGGGGCACGTGAAAAACTGTTTTTT
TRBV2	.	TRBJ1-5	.	CASSEDRLRKPQHF	TGTGCCAGCAGTGAAGACCGGTTAAGGAAGCCCCAGCATTTT
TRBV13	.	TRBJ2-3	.	CASSLRGTDTQYF	TGTGCCAGCAGCTTAAGGGGCACAGATACGCAGTATTTT
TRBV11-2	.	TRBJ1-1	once	CASSLEPRGTEAFF	TGTGCCAGCAGCTTAGAGCCCCGGGGCACTGAAGCTTTCTTT
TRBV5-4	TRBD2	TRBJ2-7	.	CASSLAPSGSYEQYF	TGTGCCAGCAGCTTGGCGCCTAGCGGGTCCTACGAGCAGTACTTC
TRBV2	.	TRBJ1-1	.	CASIPRASLNTEAFF	TGTGCCAGCATTCCCCGAGCCAGCTTGAACACTGAAGCTTTCTTT
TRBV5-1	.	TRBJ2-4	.	CASSFNDGQGSIQYF	TGCGCCAGCAGCTTTAACGATGGTCAGGGGTCTATTCAGTACTTC
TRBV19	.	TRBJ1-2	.	CASSIGIRTYGYTF	TGTGCCAGTAGTATCGGCATTAGAACCTATGGCTACACCTTC
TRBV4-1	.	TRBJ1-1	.	CASSPRGAVNTEAFF	TGCGCCAGCAGCCCTAGGGGAGCAGTGAACACTGAAGCTTTCTTT
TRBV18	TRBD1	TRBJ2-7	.	CASSPGGTGFNEQYF	TGTGCCAGCTCACCAGGAGGGACAGGGTTTAACGAGCAGTACTTC